Here is one T cell receptor (beta chain) with its context. Antigen: not known. This entry comes from a study of cytomegalovirus exposure and HLA in healthy donors. Study-level points and caveats: The authors confirmed in vitro that a few CMV-associated chains were specific for CMV antigens. In a later analysis, CMV-associated beta chains were mostly HLA-associated, it appeared.

13 Jbeta primers and 60 Vbeta primers were used for the PCR. The method was immunoSEQ multiplex PCR; TCRdb's version includes in-frame clones alone and lacks a portion of them. The sample has around 190,000 clones, approximately 80% seen once. The germline V gene encodes CDR1 SGDLS and CDR2 YYNGEE. V shed 1 base and J 3 bases; nucleotides not matched to a gene: 4. The length of the CDR3 is 15 residues. The chain links TRBV9 to TRBJ2-1; 7 nucleotides agree with TRBD1. Sequencing was done on a sample of PBMCs. This TCR derives from a girl aged 2 to 10 in good health and CMV-seropositive. The chain's CDR3 is CASSVPTGIYNEQFF. The CDR3 bases are TGTGCCAGCAGCGTACCGACAGGGATCTACAATGAGCAGTTCTTC.